These 6 T cell receptor beta chains were sequenced from one sample in a study of blood T cell repertoires in COVID-19. Sequencing was performed with immunoSEQ multiplex PCR; in TCRdb, only in-frame clones are kept and a portion is missing. The top ten clones hold approximately 5.4% of a sample with around 64,000 clones, 85% to 90% of them seen once. Sample: peripheral blood. These TCRs come from a man aged 50-60 years with active COVID-19.

The chain is built from TRBV9 and TRBJ2-4; 7 bases match TRBD1. This CDR3 region has 15 residues. Germline CDR1 and CDR2: SGDLS and YYNGEE. The junction had 6 bases not matched to a gene; V was cut back by 0 bases and J by 6 bases. The CDR3 bases are TGTGCCAGCAGCGTAGAGGGGGCGCCCCCAAACATTCAGTACTTC. Translating it yields CASSVEGAPPNIQYF.

The rearrangement links TRBV7-9 to TRBJ1-1; TRBD1 agrees at 10 bases. The ends lost 1 base at V and 4 bases at J; junction bases unmatched: 9. Germline V gives CDR1 SEHNR, CDR2 FQNEAQ (reference sequence). This CDR3 has 17 amino acids. CDR3: CASSLDGQGVRFTEAFF. In DNA, the CDR3 is TGTGCCAGCAGCTTAGATGGACAGGGGGTAAGATTCACTGAAGCTTTCTTT.

The rearrangement joins TRBV28 to TRBJ1-1; 12 bases match TRBD1. Per the germline V gene, CDR1 is MDHEN and CDR2 is SYDVKM. V trimming: 7 bases; J trimming: 6 bases; junction bases outside the gene matches: 12. This CDR3 comprises 16 residues. CDR3 DNA: TGTGCCAGCACCACACCGGAGGGACAGGGGGCTCCTGAAGCTTTCTTT. Translating gives CASTTPEGQGAPEAFF.

This clone appeared once. The CDR3 region is CASSLTVLAGAMDEQFF. The CDR3 DNA reads as TGTGCCAGCAGCTTAACAGTACTAGCGGGAGCCATGGATGAGCAGTTCTTC. The rearrangement links TRBV7-9 to TRBJ2-1; TRBD2 matches at 11 bases. CDR1 SEHNR and CDR2 FQNEAQ come from the germline V gene (reference sequence). V shed 2 bases and J 8 bases; nucleotides not matched to a gene: 11. This CDR3 contains 17 residues.

CDR3 in amino acids: CASSVASGDYNEQFF. CDR3 nucleotide sequence: TGTGCCAGCAGCGTAGCTAGCGGTGACTACAATGAGCAGTTCTTC. The gene calls are TRBV9 and TRBJ2-1; 7 bases match TRBD2. CDR1 and CDR2 from the germline V gene are SGDLS and YYNGEE. Trimming cost V 0 bases and J 3 bases; bases outside gene matches: 3. The CDR3 totals 15 residues.

This clone was found a few times. The chain carries TRBV7-8 and TRBJ1-6, with a possible D match to TRBD1 (6 bases). CDR3 size: 15 residues. The germline V gene encodes CDR1 SGHVS and CDR2 FQNEAQ. Trimming left V 5 bases short and J 7 bases short, with 15 bases between. CDR3 DNA: TGTGCCAGCAGCGAAAACAGGGCCGGGAATTCACCCCTCCACTTT. It yields the protein CASSENRAGNSPLHF. The whole variable domain, remainder taken from reference TRBV7-8 and TRBJ1-6, is GAGVSQSPRYKVAKRGQDVALRCDPISGHVSLFWYQQALGQGPEFLTYFQNEAQLDKSGLPSDRFFAERPEGSVSTLKIQRTQQEDSAVYLCASSENRAGNSPLHFGNGTRLTVT.